A single sample is the source of the 23 T cell receptor beta chains below, sequenced in a study of cytomegalovirus exposure and HLA in healthy donors. 13 Jbeta primers and 60 Vbeta primers were used for the PCR. The data were produced by immunoSEQ multiplex PCR, yet TCRdb's version contains in-frame clones alone and is incomplete. This table holds roughly 190,000 clones. Specimen: PBMCs. These receptors all stem from a man younger than 45 in good health and CMV-seronegative.

The chain uses TRBV4-2 and TRBJ2-7; 7 nucleotides agree with TRBD2. The CDR3 is 15 amino acids. Losses at the gene ends were 1 base for V and 0 bases for J; bases not matched to a gene: 3. Germline V gene data show CDR1 as LGHNA and CDR2 as YNFKEQ. CDR3: CASSQGASGSYEQYF. The CDR3 DNA reads as TGTGCCAGCAGCCAAGGGGCTAGCGGCTCCTACGAGCAGTACTTC.

The chain employs TRBV4-1 and TRBJ2-4, with a tentative D call TRBD2 (5 bases). CDR1 MGHRA and CDR2 YSYEKL come from the germline V gene. The CDR3 runs to 15 residues. With 2 bases removed from V and 8 bases from J, the gap between germline ends came to 16 bases. CDR3 region: CASSQMAAGSDIQYF. CDR3 DNA sequence: TGCGCCAGCAGCCAAATGGCGGCGGGCAGTGACATTCAGTACTTC.

This chain connects TRBV30 to TRBJ2-7, with 11 bases matching TRBD2. V gave up 3 bases and J gave up 2 bases; unmatched junction bases: 3. Germline assignment: CDR1 GTSNPN and CDR2 SVGIG (reference sequence). CDR3 length equals 14 residues. In nucleotides, the CDR3 is TGTGCCTGGAGCGGACTAGCGGGTGCCTACGAGCAGTACTTC. Protein: CAWSGLAGAYEQYF.

This chain uses TRBV27 with TRBJ1-4; the D gene is possibly TRBD1 (5 bases). V lost 5 bases to trimming and J lost 0 bases, with 16 bases between them. CDR1 is MNHEY and CDR2 is SMNVEV in the germline V gene (reference sequence). This CDR3 has 17 residues. In DNA, the CDR3 is TGTGCCAGCAGTGGGTGGGGCAGGGCAGCAACTAATGAAAAACTGTTTTTT. This sequence encodes CASSGWGRAATNEKLFF.

The V gene is TRBV18, the J gene TRBJ2-6; D ambiguous. The germline V gene has CDR1 KGHSH and CDR2 LQKENI. V shed 3 bases and J shed 4 bases, with 7 bases lying between them. The CDR3 loop spans 14 amino acids. This CDR3 is CASSPLAGANVLTF. DNA of the CDR3: TGTGCCAGCTCACCTTTAGCCGGGGCCAACGTCCTGACTTTC.

The V call is TRBV6-1, the J call TRBJ1-5; D is ambiguous. Germline-derived CDR1 and CDR2 are MNHNS and SASEGT. V was clipped by 2 bases and J by 7 bases, with 12 bases between them. This CDR3 region has 14 residues. CDR3 region: CASSEQGLGQPQHF. The CDR3, as DNA: TGTGCCAGCAGTGAACAAGGACTTGGACAGCCCCAGCATTTT.

The chain is built from TRBV6-5 and TRBJ2-7, with 7 bases identical to TRBD1. The CDR3 totals 14 residues. CDR1 is MNHEY, CDR2 SVGAGI, per germline. With V trimmed by 5 bases and J by 2 bases, 6 bases remained unmatched. In DNA form, the CDR3 reads TGTGCCAGCAGTGCGTCCGGGACAGCCTACGAGCAGTACTTC. Translation: CASSASGTAYEQYF.

The chain combines TRBV28 with TRBJ1-2; 11 nucleotides align to TRBD1. Trimming at V came to 8 bases and at J to 8 bases, leaving 10 bases not matched to a gene. The germline gives CDR1 MDHEN, CDR2 SYDVKM. This CDR3 spans 14 amino acids. CDR3 sequence reads: CASGAGTGGAGYTF. CDR3 in DNA: TGTGCCAGCGGCGCCGGGACAGGGGGTGCCGGCTACACCTTC.

The chain employs TRBV2 and TRBJ1-5; 9 bases are a match to TRBD1. Trimming at V came to 5 bases and at J to 2 bases, leaving 7 bases not matched to a gene. Germline V gene data show CDR1 as SNHLY and CDR2 as FYNNEI. The CDR3 totals 16 residues. CDR3: CASSWTGDRGNQPQHF. CDR3 nucleotide sequence: TGTGCCAGCAGTTGGACAGGGGATAGGGGCAATCAGCCCCAGCATTTT.

The CDR3 nucleotides are TGTGCCAGCTCACCGAACTCGGTAAGCAATCAGCCCCAGCATTTT. The encoded protein is CASSPNSVSNQPQHF. V and J are TRBV18 and TRBJ1-5; D not resolved. The V gene lost 3 bases and the J gene lost 1 base, with 10 bases spanning the gap. Germline V gives CDR1 KGHSH, CDR2 LQKENI. This CDR3 spans 15 amino acids.

The chain carries TRBV28 and TRBJ2-1, with 8 nucleotides matching TRBD2. V gave up 8 bases and J gave up 4 bases; unmatched junction bases: 13. The CDR3 is 16 residues long. CDR1 and CDR2 (germline): MDHEN, SYDVKM. In DNA, the CDR3 is TGTGCCAGCGTAGGTAGCGGGGTCTTCTTGTACAATGAGCAGTTCTTC. It encodes CASVGSGVFLYNEQFF.

The chain combines TRBV6-5 with TRBJ2-3, with D possibly matching TRBD1 (6 bases). V gave up 5 bases and J gave up 4 bases, with 7 bases separating them. This CDR3 is 12 amino acids long. Germline V gene lookup returns CDR1 MNHEY and CDR2 SVGAGI. The CDR3 is CASSPGADTQYF. In DNA form, the CDR3 reads TGTGCCAGCAGTCCAGGGGCAGATACGCAGTATTTT.

J is TRBJ2-1 and V is TRBV27; D possibly corresponds to TRBD1 (5 bases). This CDR3 has 16 amino acids. V shed 5 bases and J shed 0 bases, with 14 bases lying between them. From germline, CDR1 is MNHEY and CDR2 SMNVEV (reference sequence). For the CDR3, the DNA is TGTGCCAGCAGTCCCCCCCAGGGCGCCTCCTACAATGAGCAGTTCTTC. Its translation: CASSPPQGASYNEQFF.

Here the CDR3 DNA reads TGTGCCAGCAGCGGTCTTCAGGGTGGGCAGCCCCAGCATTTT. It is translated as CASSGLQGGQPQHF. This sequence joins TRBV2 and TRBJ1-5; possible D gene TRBD1, 5 bases. Germline values: CDR1 SNHLY, CDR2 FYNNEI. CDR3 size: 14 residues. V lost 6 bases, J lost 7 bases, and 16 bases lay in between. Variable domain in full (rest from reference TRBV2 and TRBJ1-5): EPEVTQTPSHQVTQMGQEVILRCVPISNHLYFYWYRQILGQKVEFLVSFYNNEISEKSEIFDDQFSVERPDGSNFTLKIRSTKLEDSAMYFCASSGLQGGQPQHFGDGTRLSIL.

The rearrangement links TRBV13 to TRBJ2-1, with D possibly being TRBD2 (5 bases). There are 15 residues in the CDR3. Trimming took off 4 bases at V and 4 bases at J, with 14 bases between the two ends. Germline V lookup: CDR1 PRHDT, CDR2 FYEKMQ (reference sequence). The CDR3 loop is CASSSPGTLYNEQFF. In DNA, the CDR3 is TGTGCCAGCAGCTCACCGGGAACGTTATACAATGAGCAGTTCTTC.

This rearrangement joins TRBV7-6 to TRBJ2-3; 10 nucleotides align to TRBD2. The junction had 10 bases not matched to a gene; V was cut back by 5 bases and J by 5 bases. Germline V CDR1 and CDR2: SGHVS, FNYEAQ. This CDR3 spans 16 amino acids. The CDR3 DNA follows: TGTGCCAGCAGCCCTACAGCGGGGGGGCTCGGAGATACGCAGTATTTT. Its translation: CASSPTAGGLGDTQYF.

This rearrangement joins TRBV7-7 to TRBJ2-5; TRBD2 might be the D (5 bases). The germline V and J ends were trimmed by 5 bases and 4 bases, with 14 bases remaining between them. This CDR3 region has 14 residues. Germline-derived CDR1 and CDR2 are SSHAT and FNYEAQ (reference sequence). CDR3 coding DNA: TGTGCCAGCAGCCCTACTAGTTCTGTAGAGACCCAGTACTTC. Translated: CASSPTSSVETQYF. Full variable domain (remainder filled in from reference TRBV7-7 and TRBJ2-5): GAGVSQSPRYKVTKRGQDVTLRCDPISSHATLYWYQQALGQGPEFLTYFNYEAQPDKSGLPSDRFSAERPEGSISTLTIQRTEQRDSAMYRCASSPTSSVETQYFGPGTRLLVL.

The CDR3 DNA reads as TGCGCCAGCAGCCAAGAGGGCGGGGGGGCCAGGAATGAGCAGTTCTTC. It is translated as CASSQEGGGARNEQFF. V and J are TRBV4-3 and TRBJ2-1; 9 bases map to TRBD2. From germline, CDR1 is LGHNA and CDR2 YSLEER. With 0 bases clipped from V and 7 bases from J, the junction kept 7 bases outside the gene matches. The CDR3 is 16 amino acids.

This chain connects TRBV5-4 to TRBJ2-7; D gene ambiguous. Per the germline V gene, CDR1 is SGHNT and CDR2 is YYREEE (reference sequence). The CDR3 has 11 amino acids. Trimming took off 0 bases at V and 6 bases at J, with 4 bases between the two ends. CDR3 sequence reads: CASSLAGEQYF. DNA for the CDR3: TGTGCCAGCAGCTTGGCCGGCGAGCAGTACTTC.

DNA of the CDR3: TGTGCCACCACTCTTGACAGGGGAAACACTGAAGCTTTCTTT. Translated, it gives CATTLDRGNTEAFF. This chain joins TRBV15 and TRBJ1-1, with TRBD1 identical over 8 bases. Trimming took 7 bases from V and 2 from J; bases not matched to a gene: 6. CDR3 length: 14 residues. Germline V gives CDR1 LNHNV, CDR2 YYDKDF (reference sequence).

The J gene is TRBJ1-5, the V gene TRBV19; TRBD1 agrees at 8 bases. The germline V gene encodes CDR1 LNHDA and CDR2 SQIVND (reference sequence). Trimming took 4 bases from V and 7 from J; bases not matched to a gene: 15. CDR3 length equals 17 residues. The CDR3 region has the DNA TGTGCCAGTAGTAGTGGTCGGGCAGGGGGCATTAGCCAGCCCCAGCATTTT. Encoded protein: CASSSGRAGGISQPQHF. The whole variable domain, remainder taken from reference TRBV19 and TRBJ1-5, is DGGITQSPKYLFRKEGQNVTLSCEQNLNHDAMYWYRQDPGQGLRLIYYSQIVNDFQKGDIAEGYSVSREKKESFPLTVTSAQKNPTAFYLCASSSGRAGGISQPQHFGDGTRLSIL.

The chain recombines TRBV10-3 with TRBJ1-1; 12 bases agree with TRBD1. Germline trimming cut 10 bases from V and 14 bases from J; bases unmatched to any gene: 14. The length of the CDR3 is 13 residues. Germline assignment: CDR1 ENHRY and CDR2 SYGVKD. CDR3 region: CATYGDRGLSRFF. As DNA, the CDR3 is TGTGCCACCTACGGGGACAGGGGGCTTAGTAGGTTCTTT.

The chain recombines TRBV19 with TRBJ2-7; possible D gene TRBD2, 5 bases. Germline-derived CDR1 and CDR2 are LNHDA and SQIVND (reference sequence). V lost 5 bases and J lost 0, with 11 bases in between. This CDR3 contains 14 residues. CDR3 protein: CASSLRRDSYEQYF. The CDR3 DNA reads as TGTGCCAGTAGTCTGCGCCGGGACTCCTACGAGCAGTACTTC.